This record looks at one T cell receptor (beta chain) sequence and its context. What it binds is not known. Other DNA sequences in the sample encode the same CDR3. A multiplex PCR was run with 60 Vbeta primers and 13 Jbeta primers. Authors' analysis steps: Among the unique TCR beta chains that a later analysis counted, about 85 million in all, about 12 million were shared. TCRdb's table, derived via immunoSEQ multiplex PCR, lists solely in-frame clones and lacks some. Clone size and the V and J calls come from that table; the DNA yielded D and trimming. In the table there are under 150,000 clones, 70% to 85% of which are singletons. These data come from a study of cytomegalovirus exposure and HLA in healthy donors. Study-wide results and caveats: With DRB1 most and HLA-C fewest, TCR association rates differed between HLA loci in a later analysis. Accurate prediction of HLA-A and HLA-B alleles (for most subjects) was reportedly achieved from TCR beta sequences.

Trimming shortened V by 5 bases and J by 5 bases, and 16 bases separated the two germline ends. Germline V lookup: CDR1 MDHEN, CDR2 SYDVKM. There are 14 residues in the CDR3. This sequence joins TRBV28 and TRBJ2-7, with D possibly matching TRBD1 (6 bases). The sample taken for sequencing was PBMCs. The origin of this receptor is a male donor in good health and CMV-seronegative. CDR3 sequence reads: CASSPGHRVDEQYF. The DNA of the CDR3 is TGTGCCAGCAGTCCGGGCCACAGGGTTGACGAGCAGTACTTC.